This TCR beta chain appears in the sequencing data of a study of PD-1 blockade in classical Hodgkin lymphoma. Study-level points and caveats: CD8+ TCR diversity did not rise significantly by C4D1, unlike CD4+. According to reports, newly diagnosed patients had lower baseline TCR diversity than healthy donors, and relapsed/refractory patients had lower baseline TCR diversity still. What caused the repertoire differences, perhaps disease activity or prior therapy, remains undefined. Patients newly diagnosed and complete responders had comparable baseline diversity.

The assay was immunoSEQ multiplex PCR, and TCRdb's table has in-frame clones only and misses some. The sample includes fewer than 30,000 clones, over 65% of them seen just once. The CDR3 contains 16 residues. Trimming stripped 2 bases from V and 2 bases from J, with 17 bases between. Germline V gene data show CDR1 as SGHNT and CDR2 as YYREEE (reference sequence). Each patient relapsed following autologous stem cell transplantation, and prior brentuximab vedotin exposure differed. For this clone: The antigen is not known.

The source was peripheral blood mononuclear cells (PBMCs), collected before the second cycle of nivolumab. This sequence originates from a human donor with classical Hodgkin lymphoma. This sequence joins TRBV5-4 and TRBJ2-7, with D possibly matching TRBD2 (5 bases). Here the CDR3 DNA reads TGTGCCAGCAGCTTAGGGAGAAGCGCGGCTGCCTACGAGCAGTACTTC. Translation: CASSLGRSAAAYEQYF.